A single TCR beta chain is shown here with its context. The antigen is not known. Those who donated were healthy bone marrow donors. This sample was taken from a study of cytomegalovirus exposure and HLA in healthy donors. Whole-study results and caveats: TCR association rates varied by HLA locus in a later analysis, with DRB1 highest and HLA-C lowest. CMV serostatus stood as the only immune exposure information on hand. There were several of the most significant clusters that appeared linked to common viral pathogens in a later analysis.

The ends lost 4 bases at V and 8 bases at J; junction bases unmatched: 9. The CDR3 totals 16 residues. The germline CDR1 and CDR2 sequences are SGHRS and YFSETQ. In the PCR, 60 Vbeta and 13 Jbeta primers were used. Method: immunoSEQ multiplex PCR; TCRdb's copy keeps in-frame clones and lacks some. Among 130,000 or so clones listed, under 85% were seen once. The V gene is TRBV5-1, the J gene TRBJ2-1, with 13 bases identical to TRBD2. Sample: PBMCs. The TCR sequence derives from a man under 40 in good health and CMV-seronegative. Here the CDR3 DNA reads TGCGCCAGCAGCCCCCCACTAGCGGGAGGGCTTGATGAGCAGTTCTTC. Its protein is CASSPPLAGGLDEQFF.